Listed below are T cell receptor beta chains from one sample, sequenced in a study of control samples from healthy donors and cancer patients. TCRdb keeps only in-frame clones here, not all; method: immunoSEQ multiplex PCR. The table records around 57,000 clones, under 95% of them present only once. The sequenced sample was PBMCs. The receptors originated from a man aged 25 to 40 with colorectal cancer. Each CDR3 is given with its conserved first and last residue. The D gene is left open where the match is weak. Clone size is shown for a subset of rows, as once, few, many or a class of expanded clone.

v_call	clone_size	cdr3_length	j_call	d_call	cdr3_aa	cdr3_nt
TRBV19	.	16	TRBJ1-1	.	CASSASLGQMNTEAFF	TGTGCCAGTAGTGCGTCTCTAGGACAGATGAACACTGAAGCTTTCTTT
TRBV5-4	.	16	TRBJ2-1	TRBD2	CASSSPSGVGYNEQFF	TGTGCCAGCAGCTCCCCTAGCGGCGTAGGCTACAATGAGCAGTTCTTC
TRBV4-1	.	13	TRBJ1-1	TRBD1	CASSQTGITEAFF	TGCGCCAGCAGCCAGACAGGGATAACTGAAGCTTTCTTT
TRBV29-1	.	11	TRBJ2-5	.	CSVRPGETQYF	TGCAGCGTTCGTCCTGGGGAGACCCAGTACTTC
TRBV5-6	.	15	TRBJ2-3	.	CASSLVGWGQDTQYF	TGTGCCAGCAGCTTGGTGGGGTGGGGGCAAGATACGCAGTATTTT
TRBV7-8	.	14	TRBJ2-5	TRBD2	CASSGNLAGGTQYF	TGTGCCAGCAGCGGGAATCTAGCGGGCGGGACCCAGTACTTC
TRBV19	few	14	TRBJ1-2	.	CASSDIGANYGYTF	TGTGCCAGTAGCGACATCGGAGCTAACTATGGCTACACCTTC
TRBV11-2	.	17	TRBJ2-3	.	CASSSPVYRSSTDTQYF	TGTGCCAGCAGCTCCCCTGTCTATAGGTCTAGCACAGATACGCAGTATTTT
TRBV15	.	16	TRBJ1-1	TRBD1	CATSRGTGVMNTEAFF	TGTGCCACCAGCAGAGGGACAGGGGTCATGAACACTGAAGCTTTCTTT
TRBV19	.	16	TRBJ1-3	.	CASSSLKGSTGNTIYF	TGTGCCAGTAGTTCTCTCAAGGGTTCCACTGGAAACACCATATATTTT
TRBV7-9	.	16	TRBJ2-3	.	CASSLRGGGDTDTQYF	TGTGCCAGCAGCTTACGGGGCGGTGGAGACACAGATACGCAGTATTTT
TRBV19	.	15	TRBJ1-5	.	CASSKVRGGNQPQHF	TGTGCCAGTAGTAAGGTCCGAGGGGGCAATCAGCCCCAGCATTTT
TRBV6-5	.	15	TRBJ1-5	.	CASGALSGTDQPQHF	TGTGCCAGCGGAGCCCTCTCAGGAACTGATCAGCCCCAGCATTTT
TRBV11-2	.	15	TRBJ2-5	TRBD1	CASSLEPGGRETQYF	TGTGCCAGCAGCTTAGAACCAGGGGGCAGGGAGACCCAGTACTTC
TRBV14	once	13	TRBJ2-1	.	CASSKSWGDEQFF	TGTGCCAGCAGTAAGTCTTGGGGGGATGAGCAGTTCTTC
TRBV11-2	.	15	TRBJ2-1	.	CASSSQGGIDNEQFF	TGTGCCAGCAGCTCCCAAGGGGGGATCGACAATGAGCAGTTCTTC
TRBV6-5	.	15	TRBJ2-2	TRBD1	CASQGQGGNTGELFF	TGTGCCAGCCAAGGACAGGGTGGGAACACCGGGGAGCTGTTTTTT
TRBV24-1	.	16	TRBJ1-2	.	CATSEGGRITSSGYTF	TGTGCCACCAGTGAAGGAGGGAGGATAACTTCGAGCGGCTACACCTTC
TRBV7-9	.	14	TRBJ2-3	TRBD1	CASTPGDSRDTQYF	TGTGCCAGCACCCCAGGGGACAGCAGAGATACGCAGTATTTT
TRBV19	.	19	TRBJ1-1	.	CASSNFRQIGGTANTEAFF	TGTGCCAGTAGTAATTTCCGCCAGATAGGGGGGACGGCGAACACTGAAGCTTTCTTT
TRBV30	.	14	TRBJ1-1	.	CAWASNPRHTEAFF	TGTGCCTGGGCCTCGAACCCCCGTCACACTGAAGCTTTCTTT
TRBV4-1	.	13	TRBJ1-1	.	CASRETVNTEAFF	TGCGCCAGCAGAGAGACAGTCAACACTGAAGCTTTCTTT
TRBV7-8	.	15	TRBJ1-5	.	CASSSGGTMNQPQHF	TGTGCCAGCAGCTCTGGGGGGACGATGAATCAGCCCCAGCATTTT
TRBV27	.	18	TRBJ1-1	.	CASSLYPADGQSNTEAFF	TGTGCCAGCAGTTTATACCCTGCGGACGGACAGTCGAACACTGAAGCTTTCTTT
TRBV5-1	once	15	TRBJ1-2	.	CASSLDQGRGYGYTF	TGCGCCAGCAGCTTGGATCAGGGCAGGGGTTATGGCTACACCTTC
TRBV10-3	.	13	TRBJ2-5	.	CAIAVGREETQYF	TGTGCCATCGCGGTAGGAAGGGAAGAGACCCAGTACTTC
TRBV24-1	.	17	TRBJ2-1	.	CATSDSPFLMGPSEQFF	TGTGCCACCAGTGACTCCCCATTTTTAATGGGGCCAAGTGAGCAGTTCTTC
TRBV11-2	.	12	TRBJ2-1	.	CASRPPAGEQFF	TGTGCCAGCAGACCCCCAGCTGGTGAGCAGTTCTTC
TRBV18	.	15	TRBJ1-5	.	CASSLKDGSNQPQHF	TGTGCCAGCTCACTTAAGGACGGGAGCAATCAGCCCCAGCATTTT
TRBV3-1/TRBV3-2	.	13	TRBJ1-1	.	CASSQVAVTEAFF	TGTGCCAGCAGCCAAGTGGCAGTCACTGAAGCTTTCTTT
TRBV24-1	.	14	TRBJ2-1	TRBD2	CATMGSGGANEQFF	TGTGCCACCATGGGTAGCGGGGGGGCCAATGAGCAGTTCTTC
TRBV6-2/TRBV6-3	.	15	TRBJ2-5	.	CASSYSRRGWETQYF	TGTGCCAGCAGTTACTCGCGCAGGGGCTGGGAGACCCAGTACTTC
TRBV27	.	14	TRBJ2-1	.	CASSLRRASGEQFF	TGTGCCAGCAGTTTAAGGAGGGCCTCTGGTGAGCAGTTCTTC
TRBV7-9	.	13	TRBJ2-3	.	CARSGRATDTQYF	TGTGCCCGATCGGGACGTGCCACAGATACGCAGTATTTT
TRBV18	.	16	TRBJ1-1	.	CASSPSLRQGNTEAFF	TGTGCCAGCTCACCATCTTTACGGCAGGGGAACACTGAAGCTTTCTTT
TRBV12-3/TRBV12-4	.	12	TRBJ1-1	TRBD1	CASSPGGTEAFF	TGTGCCAGCAGTCCAGGGGGCACTGAAGCTTTCTTT
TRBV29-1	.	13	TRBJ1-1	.	CSVDLNMNTEAFF	TGCAGCGTTGATTTGAACATGAACACTGAAGCTTTCTTT
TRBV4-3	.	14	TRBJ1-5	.	CASSQGVGIQPQHF	TGCGCCAGCAGCCAAGGTGTGGGTATTCAGCCCCAGCATTTT
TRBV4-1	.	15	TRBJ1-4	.	CASSRTRVGGEKLFF	TGCGCCAGCAGCCGTACTAGGGTGGGTGGTGAAAAACTGTTTTTT
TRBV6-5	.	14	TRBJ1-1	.	CASSQTRGGTEAFF	TGTGCCAGCAGTCAAACCAGGGGAGGCACTGAAGCTTTCTTT
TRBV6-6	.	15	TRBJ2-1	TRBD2	CASSPSGGVINEQFF	TGTGCCAGCAGTCCCAGCGGGGGTGTTATAAATGAGCAGTTCTTC
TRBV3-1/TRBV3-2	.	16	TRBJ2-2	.	CASSQQWTPGTGELFF	TGTGCCAGCAGCCAACAGTGGACACCTGGGACCGGGGAGCTGTTTTTT
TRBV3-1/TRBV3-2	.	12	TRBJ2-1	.	CASSQVPNEQFF	TGTGCCAGCAGCCAAGTCCCGAATGAGCAGTTCTTC
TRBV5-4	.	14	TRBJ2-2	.	CASSPASNTGELFF	TGTGCCAGCAGCCCAGCGTCAAACACCGGGGAGCTGTTTTTT
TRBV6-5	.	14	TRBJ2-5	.	CASGEPRIQETQYF	TGTGCCAGCGGGGAGCCAAGGATACAAGAGACCCAGTACTTC
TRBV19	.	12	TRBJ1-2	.	CARGVMKYGYTF	TGTGCCAGGGGGGTTATGAAGTATGGCTACACCTTC
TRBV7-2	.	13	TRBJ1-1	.	CASSLLTNAEAFF	TGTGCCAGCAGCTTACTAACAAACGCCGAAGCTTTCTTT